This T cell receptor beta chain was recovered during a study of CD8 T cells in ankylosing spondylitis. Study results and limitations: Seemingly characteristic of ankylosing spondylitis blood was a TCR beta motif consisting of about 8 highly homologous variants.

The CDR3 sequence is 16 residues long. Unmatched junction bases numbered 10, after V lost 0 bases and J lost 6 bases. Germline V gives CDR1 KGHSH, CDR2 LQKENI. The table lists this clonotype with a few counts. Antigen unknown. Quantitative 5'-RACE was performed with molecular barcodes, and it yielded the TCR beta libraries. TCRdb re-called the 5' RACE reads with MiXCR, one entry per CDR3 protein. The data contain about 540,000 distinct CDR3 sequences, about 13% of them singletons. The TCR sequence derives from a male donor with ankylosing spondylitis. Sequenced input: blood, either unsorted or a sorted T cell fraction (not recorded which). This chain joins TRBV18 and TRBJ1-1; the match to TRBD1 covers 7 bases. CDR3 sequence: CASSPPTTGAVAEAFF. The CDR3 DNA reads as TGTGCCAGCTCACCACCGACCACAGGGGCGGTCGCTGAAGCTTTCTTT. Based on the CDR3 plus reference TRBV18 and TRBJ1-1, the full variable domain is NAGVMQNPRHLVRRRGQEARLRCSPMKGHSHVYWYRQLPEEGLKFMVYLQKENIIDESGMPKERFSAEFPKEGPSILRIQQVVRGDSAAYFCASSPPTTGAVAEAFFGQGTRLTVV.